A single sample is the source of the 31 T cell receptor beta chains below, sequenced in a study of blood T cell repertoires in COVID-19. Sequenced by immunoSEQ multiplex PCR; TCRdb stores in-frame clones only, minus some. The sample yields 310,000 or so clones, roughly 89% seen once. The specimen was PBMCs or T cells enriched from blood (not recorded which). All receptors derive from a woman aged 18-35 years who had recovered from COVID-19.

As DNA, the CDR3 is TGCGCCAGCCGGGATCAGGCGATCACAGATACGCAGTATTTT. It is translated as CASRDQAITDTQYF. The chain uses TRBV5-1 and TRBJ2-3; TRBD2 might be the D (5 bases). The germline V gene encodes CDR1 SGHRS and CDR2 YFSETQ. This CDR3 has 14 amino acids. The V end lost 7 bases, the J end lost 2 bases, and 14 bases lay between the germline ends.

This chain uses TRBV5-6 with TRBJ2-7; no reliable D call. CDR1 is SGHDT and CDR2 is YYEEEE in the germline V gene. Trimming took 4 bases from V and 3 from J, leaving 11 bases between them. The CDR3 length is 13 residues. In DNA, the CDR3 is TGTGCCAGCAGCGACGACGGAGACTACGAGCAGTACTTC. As protein: CASSDDGDYEQYF.

This clone was counted a single time. The CDR3 spells CASSRKARQGAGGLDYGYTF. Here the CDR3 DNA reads TGTGCCAGCAGCCGCAAAGCCCGACAGGGAGCCGGGGGACTAGACTATGGCTACACCTTC. The gene calls are TRBV13 and TRBJ1-2; 7 bases match TRBD1. The CDR3 length is 20 residues. The V and J ends lost 5 bases and 3 bases, in that order; junction bases with no gene match: 24. The germline CDR1 and CDR2 sequences are PRHDT and FYEKMQ (reference sequence).

The V call is TRBV21-1, the J call TRBJ1-5; TRBD1 reflects the table's D call only, with no check against the DNA. TRBV21-1 is recorded as a pseudogene. The CDR3 contains 16 residues. CDR3 amino acids: CASSNKGQDSNQPQHF. The CDR3 nucleotides read TGTGCCAGCAGCAACAAAGGACAGGATAGCAATCAGCCCCAGCATTTT.

This chain links TRBV18 with TRBJ2-3; TRBD2 matches 8 bases. Germline V gene lookup returns CDR1 KGHSH and CDR2 LQKENI. The V and J ends lost 0 bases and 3 bases, in that order; junction bases with no gene match: 2. This CDR3 has 15 residues. The CDR3 DNA follows: TGTGCCAGCTCACCACCGGGCGGGGGGACAGATACGCAGTATTTT. Translation gives CASSPPGGGTDTQYF.

This clone was seen once. This sample also contains other DNA sequences that code for the same CDR3. The chain recombines TRBV7-9 with TRBJ1-1, with D unresolved. The CDR3 sequence is 13 residues long. Germline loops: CDR1 SEHNR, CDR2 FQNEAQ (reference sequence). Trimming removed 1 base at V and 4 bases at J, with 7 bases between. CDR3 sequence reads: CASSLDRGTEAFF. CDR3 in DNA: TGTGCCAGCAGCTTAGACCGCGGCACTGAAGCTTTCTTT. Full variable domain (outside the CDR3, taken from reference TRBV7-9 and TRBJ1-1): DTGVSQNPRHKITKRGQNVTFRCDPISEHNRLYWYRQTLGQGPEFLTYFQNEAQLEKSRLLSDRFSAERPKGSFSTLEIQRTEQGDSAMYLCASSLDRGTEAFFGQGTRLTVV.

The chain uses TRBV14 and TRBJ1-1; D ambiguous. CDR3 length: 12 residues. V was pared by 0 bases and J by 11 bases, with 10 bases between. From germline, CDR1 is SGHDN and CDR2 FVKESK. CDR3 bases: TGTGCCAGCAGCCAAGAGAGAGTATTGGCTTTCTTT. Translated, it gives CASSQERVLAFF.

The chain has TRBV18 and TRBJ2-7; 10 bases fit TRBD1. CDR1 and CDR2 (germline): KGHSH, LQKENI. V was pared by 3 bases and J by 6 bases, with 5 bases of the junction left unmatched. The CDR3 spans 14 residues. In nucleotides, the CDR3 is TGTGCCAGCTCACCCGGGACAGGGGATGCCGAGCAGTACTTC. Translating it yields CASSPGTGDAEQYF.

The chain joins TRBV6-2 or TRBV6-3 to TRBJ2-1, with TRBD2 identical over 13 bases. The CDR3 has 15 amino acids. Unmatched junction bases numbered 7, after V lost 5 bases and J lost 9 bases. The germline gives CDR1 MNHEY, CDR2 SVGEGT. The CDR3 sequence is CASSRPGLAGIEQFF. CDR3 DNA: TGTGCCAGCAGTCGCCCGGGACTAGCGGGAATTGAGCAGTTCTTC.

The chain links TRBV14 to TRBJ1-1; 8 bases are a match to TRBD1. Per the germline V gene, CDR1 is SGHDN and CDR2 is FVKESK. V was pared by 3 bases and J by 0 bases, with 0 bases of the junction left unmatched. This CDR3 has 14 amino acids. The CDR3 DNA is TGTGCCAGCAGCCAGACAGGGGTGAACACTGAAGCTTTCTTT. Encoded protein: CASSQTGVNTEAFF.

This chain links TRBV29-1 with TRBJ1-1; D not certain. In germline, CDR1 is SQVTM, CDR2 ANQGSEA. With 4 bases removed from V and 8 bases from J, the gap between germline ends came to 14 bases. This CDR3 is 12 amino acids long. The CDR3 sequence: CSVGLMLGEAFF. CDR3 bases: TGCAGCGTTGGGTTAATGCTAGGAGAAGCTTTCTTT.

The V call is TRBV19, the J call TRBJ1-4; 8 bases map to TRBD1. After removal of 4 bases from V and 7 bases from J, the junction contained 11 bases not matched to a gene. The CDR3 consists of 16 residues. The germline V gene has CDR1 LNHDA and CDR2 SQIVND (reference sequence). The CDR3 DNA reads TGTGCCAGTAGTACAGGGGGCGTACTAGGAGGTGAAAAACTGTTTTTT. As protein: CASSTGGVLGGEKLFF.

The J gene is TRBJ1-5, the V gene TRBV25-1, with D unclear. The CDR3 covers 11 residues. V lost 8 bases to trimming and J lost 12 bases, with 14 bases between them. CDR1 MGHDK and CDR2 SYGVNS come from the germline V gene. The CDR3 loop is CASGHPPLQHF. CDR3 coding DNA: TGTGCCAGCGGCCATCCCCCCCTCCAGCATTTT.

The V and J genes are TRBV7-6 and TRBJ1-5, with 9 positions matching TRBD1. V trimming: 5 bases; J trimming: 4 bases; junction bases outside the gene matches: 6. CDR1 SGHVS and CDR2 FNYEAQ come from the germline V gene. This CDR3 comprises 15 residues. CDR3 amino acids: CASSPDRGTNQPQHF. The CDR3 region has the DNA TGTGCCAGCAGCCCGGACAGGGGAACTAATCAGCCCCAGCATTTT.

V and J are TRBV14 and TRBJ2-7, with 7 bases that match TRBD1. After removal of 4 bases from V and 7 bases from J, the junction contained 13 bases not matched to a gene. The CDR3 has 15 amino acids. Germline CDR1 is SGHDN and CDR2 is FVKESK. In nucleotides, the CDR3 is TGTGCCAGCAGCCCCCACAGGACAGGTAGAGATGAGCAGTACTTC. This encodes CASSPHRTGRDEQYF.

The rearrangement links TRBV5-4 to TRBJ1-2; no firm D call. The germline V gene encodes CDR1 SGHNT and CDR2 YYREEE (reference sequence). The CDR3 totals 13 residues. Trimming left V 0 bases short and J 4 bases short, with 7 bases between. This CDR3 is CASSLGGVYGYTF. The CDR3 DNA reads as TGTGCCAGCAGCTTGGGCGGGGTCTATGGCTACACCTTC. The full variable domain, with the rest looked up from reference TRBV5-4 and TRBJ1-2, is ETGVTQSPTHLIKTRGQQVTLRCSSQSGHNTVSWYQQALGQGPQFIFQYYREEENGRGNFPPRFSGLQFPNYSSELNVNALELDDSALYLCASSLGGVYGYTFGSGTRLTVV.

This clone was observed once. The V gene is TRBV5-1, the J gene TRBJ2-3; D possibly corresponds to TRBD1 (6 bases). The germline V gene encodes CDR1 SGHRS and CDR2 YFSETQ. The V end was cut by 2 bases, the J end by 0 bases, with 10 bases between. The CDR3 runs 15 residues. The CDR3 sequence is CASSFRTASTDTQYF. The CDR3 DNA follows: TGCGCCAGCAGCTTCCGGACAGCTAGCACAGATACGCAGTATTTT.

The chain has TRBV6-5 and TRBJ1-1, with 8 bases matching TRBD1. The CDR3 is 13 residues long. The germline gives CDR1 MNHEY, CDR2 SVGAGI. Germline trimming cut 6 bases from V and 4 bases from J; bases unmatched to any gene: 4. The CDR3 sequence is CASRPTGVTEAFF. The CDR3 DNA sequence: TGTGCCAGCAGACCGACAGGGGTCACTGAAGCTTTCTTT.

V is TRBV28 and J is TRBJ1-1; D not certain. The CDR3 contains 11 residues. Trimming shortened V by 4 bases and J by 7 bases, and 7 bases separated the two germline ends. The germline gives CDR1 MDHEN, CDR2 SYDVKM. The CDR3 here is CASSYRFEAFF. The CDR3 nucleotides are TGTGCCAGCAGTTACCGGTTTGAAGCTTTCTTT.

The chain employs TRBV11-3 and TRBJ2-1; 8 nucleotides match TRBD2. V trimming: 5 bases; J trimming: 0 bases; junction bases outside the gene matches: 12. The CDR3 totals 18 residues. Germline loops: CDR1 SGHNT, CDR2 YENEEA. The CDR3 DNA reads TGTGCCAGCAGCCGGGGACTAGTAGTAGGTGGCTCCTACAATGAGCAGTTCTTC. It translates to CASSRGLVVGGSYNEQFF.

V is TRBV7-9 and J is TRBJ2-7; 9 bases match TRBD2. The CDR3 loop spans 14 amino acids. With V trimmed by 1 base and J by 6 bases, 4 bases remained unmatched. CDR1 SEHNR and CDR2 FQNEAQ come from the germline V gene (reference sequence). CDR3 sequence (DNA): TGTGCCAGCAGCTTAGGGGGACTAGCAACCGAGCAGTACTTC. This gives the protein CASSLGGLATEQYF.

This clone has more than one count but fewer than ten. The chain is built from TRBV11-1 and TRBJ2-7, with 7 bases matching TRBD1. With V trimmed by 3 bases and J by 2 bases, 4 bases remained unmatched. The germline V gene encodes CDR1 SGHAT and CDR2 FQDESV (reference sequence). The CDR3 extends over 14 amino acids. The CDR3 loop is CASSLGTEAYEQYF. CDR3 sequence (DNA): TGTGCCAGCAGCTTGGGGACAGAAGCCTACGAGCAGTACTTC.

For the CDR3, the DNA is TGCGCCAGCAGCCAAGACCTGTCCGTTTCCTATGGCTACACCTTC. The encoded protein is CASSQDLSVSYGYTF. The chain has TRBV4-3 and TRBJ1-2; D ambiguous. The V and J ends lost 0 bases and 4 bases respectively, with 12 bases between them. This CDR3 has 15 residues. Germline V lookup: CDR1 LGHNA, CDR2 YSLEER.

The gene calls are TRBV2 and TRBJ1-4; D is ambiguous. CDR3 size: 16 residues. The germline CDR1 and CDR2 sequences are SNHLY and FYNNEI. Trimming pared 6 bases from V and 4 bases from J, leaving 18 bases between. The CDR3 sequence is CASRKARLLFNEKLFF. CDR3 bases: TGTGCCAGCAGAAAGGCGAGGCTTCTATTTAATGAAAAACTGTTTTTT.

This sequence joins TRBV5-5 and TRBJ2-7; 10 nucleotides match TRBD1. Germline V lookup: CDR1 SGHKS, CDR2 YYEKEE (reference sequence). The CDR3 has 17 amino acids. Losses at the gene ends were 4 bases for V and 3 bases for J; bases not matched to a gene: 13. The CDR3 region is CASSHNPGTGAFYEQYF. CDR3 DNA: TGTGCCAGCAGCCATAATCCCGGGACAGGGGCTTTCTACGAGCAGTACTTC. Using reference TRBV5-5 and TRBJ2-7 for the parts outside the CDR3, the full variable domain is DAGVTQSPTHLIKTRGQQVTLRCSPISGHKSVSWYQQVLGQGPQFIFQYYEKEERGRGNFPDRFSARQFPNYSSELNVNALLLGDSALYLCASSHNPGTGAFYEQYFGPGTRLTVT.

The table lists this clone with a count of one. The chain recombines TRBV7-2 with TRBJ2-1; 8 nucleotides match TRBD2. Germline V gene data show CDR1 as SGHTA and CDR2 as FQGNSA. Trimming took 5 bases from V and 2 from J; bases not matched to a gene: 8. The CDR3 totals 16 residues. The CDR3 coding sequence is TGTGCCAGCAGCGCGTTAGCGGGGCGGGCCTACAATGAGCAGTTCTTC. Residues: CASSALAGRAYNEQFF. Looking up the rest from reference TRBV7-2 and TRBJ2-1 gives the full variable domain: GAGVSQSPSNKVTEKGKDVELRCDPISGHTALYWYRQSLGQGLEFLIYFQGNSAPDKSGLPSDRFSAERTGGSVSTLTIQRTQQEDSAVYLCASSALAGRAYNEQFFGPGTRLTVL.

This rearrangement joins TRBV7-8 to TRBJ1-5; 7 nucleotides line up with TRBD1. CDR1 and CDR2 (germline): SGHVS, FQNEAQ. The junction had 9 bases not matched to a gene; V was cut back by 6 bases and J by 1 base. CDR3 length: 16 amino acids. CDR3 nucleotides: TGTGCCAGCAGACAGACGGGGACAGCCAGCAATCAGCCCCAGCATTTT. Translating gives CASRQTGTASNQPQHF. The whole variable domain, remainder taken from reference TRBV7-8 and TRBJ1-5, is GAGVSQSPRYKVAKRGQDVALRCDPISGHVSLFWYQQALGQGPEFLTYFQNEAQLDKSGLPSDRFFAERPEGSVSTLKIQRTQQEDSAVYLCASRQTGTASNQPQHFGDGTRLSIL.

Here the CDR3 reads CASTRGFLNTEAFF. DNA of the CDR3: TGTGCCAGCACCCGCGGATTTTTGAACACTGAAGCTTTCTTT. The V call is TRBV6-5, the J call TRBJ1-1; D remains unclear. Trimming cost V 7 bases and J 0 bases, with 12 bases left between them. CDR3 size: 14 residues. Germline V CDR1 and CDR2: MNHEY, SVGAGI.

V gene TRBV6-5 combines with J gene TRBJ2-7; 7 nucleotides line up with TRBD1. With V trimmed by 6 bases and J by 1 base, 6 bases remained unmatched. The CDR3 spans 14 residues. Germline V CDR1 and CDR2: MNHEY, SVGAGI. CDR3 DNA sequence: TGTGCCAGCAGCCTCAACAGGGGTTCCTACGAGCAGTACTTC. It encodes CASSLNRGSYEQYF.

About this clone: Other DNA sequences from this sample encode an identical CDR3 as well. V gene TRBV7-2 combines with J gene TRBJ2-7; 8 nucleotides match TRBD2. The CDR3 sequence is 15 residues long. J gave up 2 bases and V 5 bases, and 8 bases lay outside the gene matches. Germline CDR1 and CDR2: SGHTA and FQGNSA. CDR3 in amino acids: CASSPHGGAAYEQYF. The CDR3 DNA sequence: TGTGCCAGCAGCCCCCACGGGGGGGCGGCCTACGAGCAGTACTTC. Full variable domain (remainder filled in from reference TRBV7-2 and TRBJ2-7): GAGVSQSPSNKVTEKGKDVELRCDPISGHTALYWYRQSLGQGLEFLIYFQGNSAPDKSGLPSDRFSAERTGGSVSTLTIQRTQQEDSAVYLCASSPHGGAAYEQYFGPGTRLTVT.

Turning to this clone: The same CDR3 is also encoded by other DNA sequences in this sample. This chain uses TRBV15 with TRBJ1-5; 7 bases are shared with TRBD1. Germline lookup yields CDR1 LNHNV and CDR2 YYDKDF (reference sequence). V lost 3 bases, J lost 2 bases, and 4 bases stayed unmatched. The CDR3 sequence is 15 residues long. CDR3 DNA: TGTGCCACCAGCAGTAGGCAGGGGGGCAATCAGCCCCAGCATTTT. The encoded protein is CATSSRQGGNQPQHF.